A selection of T cell receptor beta chains follows, all from one sample in a study of Graves' ophthalmopathy and Graves' hyperthyroidism. MiXCR, applied by TCRdb to the multiplex PCR reads, yields one record per CDR3 protein. The table records 340,000 or so distinct CDR3 sequences, about a sixth of them present only once. The specimen sequenced was peripheral blood. These receptors were obtained from an adult man with Graves' ophthalmopathy. The conserved cysteine and the conserved F or W are not part of the CDR3 here. Expanded clones are given a class, and other clones once, few, many or no size at all.

CDR3 length	clone size	V gene	CDR3 protein
12	many	TRBV3-1	ASSRTGAGNTIY
13	few	TRBV6-5	ASSSPTGTQETQY
13	many	TRBV10-1	ASRTEWGGRNEQY
11	many	TRBV6-5	ASIQKLHQPQH
12	many	TRBV20-1	SGAFPTSRETQY
12	.	TRBV12-5	ASGLVPGLREQY
12	many	TRBV20-1	SAQLGGLNTEAF
12	many	TRBV28	ASSFRTGTYEQY
11	many	TRBV12-3/TRBV12-4	ATDRGTNTEAF
13	many	TRBV7-9	ASSQGGGVNQPQH
14	many	TRBV7-2	ASSSPGTQANYGYT
12	many	TRBV6-4	ASSDIGGTDTQY
11	many	TRBV29-1	SVDLTGNTEAF
13	many	TRBV11-2	ASSEQQGAYYGYT
13	many	TRBV29-1	SVVKGGDSNQPQH
11	once	TRBV4-2	ASSQDHGGEAF
14	many	TRBV6-5	ASSSRDSAFLGEQY
11	many	TRBV12-5	ASGLWGGGTQY
12	few	TRBV20-1	SARGGRETGELF
11	many	TRBV6-5	ASMVFPETEAF
11	.	TRBV12-3/TRBV12-4	ASSLSQNYGYT
13	many	TRBV5-5	ASSPRQGVGTEAF
13	many	TRBV19	ASSATTGIFYGYT
11	many	TRBV6-1	ASRQGASYEQY